The entry below describes one TCR beta chain. The antigen is not known. The data originate from a study of CD8 T cells in Susac syndrome. Study findings and constraints: Within Susac syndrome CD4+ T cell repertoires, clonal expansion was not evident.

CDR1 and CDR2 from the germline V gene are SGHRS and YFSETQ. Trimming took 0 bases from V and 7 from J; bases not matched to a gene: 4. The CDR3 extends over 14 amino acids. With random hexamers, about 0.45 to 1 ug RNA was reverse transcribed. Across 54 Vbeta and 13 Jbeta, immunoSEQ multiplex PCR amplified TCR beta CDR3. TCRdb re-analysed the immunoSEQ multiplex PCR reads in MiXCR, keeping a single row per CDR3 protein. The sample holds roughly 200,000 distinct CDR3 sequences, approximately 94% seen once. This chain joins TRBV5-1 and TRBJ2-4, with TRBD1 matching 7 bases. What was sequenced was CD4+ T cells from PBMCs. The receptor was isolated from a human donor with Susac syndrome. CDR3 sequence (DNA): TGCGCCAGCAGCTTGGGTGACAGGGACAACATTCAGTACTTC. This encodes CASSLGDRDNIQYF.